This T cell receptor beta chain was profiled in a study of molecular identifiers for immune sequencing clone quantification. TCRdb passed the PCR reads through MiXCR, listing each CDR3 protein once. The profile shows under 650,000 distinct CDR3 sequences, about 20% of them singletons. The ends were cut back, 5 bases at V and 5 bases at J, with 9 bases in the middle. CDR3 length equals 12 residues. CDR1 is LNHNV, CDR2 YYDKDF, per germline (reference sequence). Libraries for naive CD8 T cells, which were made from around 20,000 to 1,000,000 sorted cells, drew on 10%, 30% or 50% of the RNA. Sequences were obtained from naive CD8+ T cells from blood, with Jurkat cell RNA spiked in. The sample's subset: FACS-sorted CD8+CD4-CCR7+CD45RA+ naive T cells. The TCR sequence derives from a human donor in good health. Some libraries in this study had Jurkat cell RNA spiked in. J is TRBJ1-1 and V is TRBV15; TRBD1 is a possible D gene (5 bases). CDR3 coding DNA: TGTGCCACCAGCCCCCAGGGAACTGAAGCTTTCTTT. It translates to CATSPQGTEAFF.